This TCR beta chain was recovered during a study of blood T cell repertoires in COVID-19. CDR1 is MDHEN, CDR2 SYDVKM, per germline. The CDR3 covers 16 residues. J lost 2 bases, V lost 6 bases, and 6 bases had no gene match. The protocol was immunoSEQ multiplex PCR, while the TCRdb copy is restricted to in-frame clones and leaves out a portion. The top ten clones hold 10% to 15% of a sample with some 30,000 clones, roughly 84% of them seen once. Sequenced sample: peripheral blood. The genes are TRBV28 and TRBJ2-2, with 10 bases matching TRBD2. This clonotype originated in a human donor in a cohort sampled during active COVID-19. The CDR3 spells CASRGLAGGNTGELFF. CDR3 in DNA: TGTGCCAGCAGGGGATTAGCGGGGGGAAACACCGGGGAGCTGTTTTTT.